The clone carrying this T cell receptor (beta chain) has just one count. Its antigen is still unknown. Here immunoSEQ multiplex PCR was the method, and the copy in TCRdb shows in-frame clones only, minus some. The sample shows roughly 61,000 clones, about 90% of them seen only once. Germline V gene sequence: CDR1 LNHDA, CDR2 SQIVND (reference sequence). Trimming took 3 bases from V and 1 from J, leaving 6 bases between them. CDR3 length: 13 residues. The sample originates from a study of OX40 agonist ivuxolimab in advanced cancers. Overall study: Prior anti-PD-1, anti-PD-L1 or anti-CTLA-4 therapy did not bar entry, and roughly 40% had some. Of the patients, three showed partial responses, one with hepatocellular carcinoma and two with cutaneous melanoma.

Findings and caveats of the study: CD4+ T cells averaged fewer expanded clones than CD8+ T cells. Near-lowest levels of clonal expansion characterized partial responders at 0.1-3.0 mg/kg.

The receptor's source is an adult with an advanced solid tumor such as melanoma, head and neck, liver or kidney cancer. This chain connects TRBV19 to TRBJ1-1; unclear D gene. Sequences were derived from CD4+ or CD8+ T cells sorted from blood, sampled in a trial of the OX40 agonist ivuxolimab. For the CDR3, the DNA is TGTGCCAGTAGTATTGTCGAGAACACTGAAGCTTTCTTT. Encoded protein: CASSIVENTEAFF.